This T cell receptor (beta chain) was sequenced for a study of T cell responses to AZD1222 COVID-19 vaccine. Whole-study findings and limits: There were mostly white British donors and more females than males, and clonal diversity was possibly underestimated. Just 5 to 7 people given AZD1222 tested seropositive at baseline.

Note on this clone: Its antigen is not known.

CDR3 length: 16 amino acids. CDR1 MNHNS and CDR2 SASEGT come from the germline V gene. V dropped 4 bases and J dropped 1; count of bases not matched to a gene: 0. The assay was immunoSEQ multiplex PCR, and TCRdb's table has in-frame clones only and misses some. The sample yields about 140,000 clones, more than 85% seen once. This rearrangement joins TRBV6-1 to TRBJ2-2; 13 bases line up with TRBD2. Sample: peripheral blood, taken on day 0 of AZD1222 vaccination. The origin of this receptor is an adult in good health. The CDR3 is CASSGLAGGNTGELFF. CDR3 in DNA: TGTGCCAGCAGTGGACTAGCGGGGGGGAACACCGGGGAGCTGTTTTTT.